This TCR beta chain was identified in a study of T cells in Graves' hyperthyroidism and ophthalmopathy. This clonotype was seen repeatedly, ten times or more. Extraction of PBMCs used about 9.2 ml of fresh peripheral blood. TCR beta CDR3 regions were amplified from RNA transcripts. Initially, a first-round RT-PCR of the TCR CDR3 employed the HTBI primer set. TCRdb re-analysed the multiplex PCR reads in MiXCR, keeping a single row per CDR3 protein. This sample has about 640,000 distinct CDR3 sequences, with around 13% found just once. The sequence was collected from a woman aged 45-65 years with Graves' ophthalmopathy. Sequenced input: blood.

In DNA form, the CDR3 reads TGTGCCTACACCAAATGGAATTACGAGCAGTACTTC. It codes for CAYTKWNYEQYF. This sequence joins TRBV30 and TRBJ2-7, with no clear D. Germline V gives CDR1 GTSNPN, CDR2 SVGIG (reference sequence). Trimming left V 7 bases short and J 4 bases short, with 14 bases between. CDR3 size: 12 residues. Full variable domain (remainder filled in from reference TRBV30 and TRBJ2-7): SQTIHQWPATLVQPVGSPLSLECTVEGTSNPNLYWYRQAAGRGLQLLFYSVGIGQISSEVPQNLSASRPQDRQFILSSKKLLLSDSGFYLCAYTKWNYEQYFGPGTRLTVT.